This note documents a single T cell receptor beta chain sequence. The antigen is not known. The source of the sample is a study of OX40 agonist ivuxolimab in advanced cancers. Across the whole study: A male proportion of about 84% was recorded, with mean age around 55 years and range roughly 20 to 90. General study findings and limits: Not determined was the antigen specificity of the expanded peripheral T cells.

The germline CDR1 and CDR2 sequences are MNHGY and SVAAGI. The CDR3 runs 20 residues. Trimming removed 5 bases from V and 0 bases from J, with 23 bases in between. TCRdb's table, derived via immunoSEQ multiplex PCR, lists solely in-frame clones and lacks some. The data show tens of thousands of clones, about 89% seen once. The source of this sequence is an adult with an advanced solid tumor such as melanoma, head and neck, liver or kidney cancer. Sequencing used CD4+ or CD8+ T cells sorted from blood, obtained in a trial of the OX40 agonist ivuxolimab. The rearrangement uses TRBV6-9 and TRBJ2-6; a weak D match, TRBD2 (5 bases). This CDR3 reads CASSPGVRITQISGANVLTF. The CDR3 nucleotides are TGTGCCAGCAGTCCCGGGGTGAGGATCACGCAAATCTCTGGGGCCAACGTCCTGACTTTC.